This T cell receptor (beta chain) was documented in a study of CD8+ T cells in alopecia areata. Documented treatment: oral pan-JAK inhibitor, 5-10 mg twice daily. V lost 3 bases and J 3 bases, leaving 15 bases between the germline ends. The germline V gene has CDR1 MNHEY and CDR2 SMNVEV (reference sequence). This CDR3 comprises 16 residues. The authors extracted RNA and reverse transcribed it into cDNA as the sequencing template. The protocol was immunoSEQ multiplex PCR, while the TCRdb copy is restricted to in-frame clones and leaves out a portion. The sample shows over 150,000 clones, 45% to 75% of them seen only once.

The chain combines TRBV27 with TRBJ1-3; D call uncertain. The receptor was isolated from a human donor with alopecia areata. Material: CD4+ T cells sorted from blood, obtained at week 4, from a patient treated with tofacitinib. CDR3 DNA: TGTGCCAGCAGTTTGGAGGGCCCCTCTTATGGAAACACCATATATTTT. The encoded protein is CASSLEGPSYGNTIYF.